This T cell receptor (beta chain) came from a study of CD8+CD57+ T cells in acquired aplastic anemia. Findings and limits, study-wide: Controls and patients did not differ significantly in CD8+ Simpson's diversity. Found in both controls and patients were 25 to 35 CD8+ CDR3 sequences.

Sequenced patients had shown CD8+CD57+ cell expansion by flow cytometry. As a group, the patients uniformly had severe acquired aplastic anemia. Worth noting for this clonotype: The antigen is unknown.

TCR beta VDJ combinations and CDR3 sequences were profiled from genomic DNA. One entry per CDR3 protein results from TCRdb running MiXCR on the reads. The sample has some 160,000 distinct CDR3 sequences, 47% seen once. Looked up from germline, CDR1 is ENHRY and CDR2 is SYGVKD. This CDR3 has 12 amino acids. Trimming stripped 9 bases from V and 3 bases from J, with 9 bases between. Sequencing was done on a sample of sorted CD4+, CD8+, or CD8+CD57+ T cells (not recorded which) from PBMCs. The chain joins TRBV10-3 to TRBJ1-5; TRBD1 is a possible D gene (6 bases). This receptor was taken from a human donor with aplastic anemia. This CDR3 reads CAIQGSNQPQHF. CDR3 coding DNA: TGTGCCATACAGGGTTCCAATCAGCCCCAGCATTTT.